These 25 T cell receptor beta chains originate from one sample sequenced in a study of CD8 T cells in Susac syndrome. Reverse transcription used roughly 0.5 to 1 ug RNA and random hexamers. Using its own MiXCR run on the immunoSEQ multiplex PCR reads, TCRdb lists one record per CDR3 protein. This table has approximately 160,000 distinct CDR3 sequences, 92% appearing once. Sample: CD4+ T cells from PBMCs. The source of these receptors is a human donor in good health.

The V and J genes are TRBV19 and TRBJ1-5; TRBD1 is a possible D gene (6 bases). V lost 6 bases, J lost 4 bases, and 13 bases lay in between. The CDR3 covers 14 residues. The germline V gene encodes CDR1 LNHDA and CDR2 SQIVND (reference sequence). The DNA for the CDR3 is TGTGCCAGTAGGGGGGGGACACCGAATCAGCCCCAGCATTTT. Translating gives CASRGGTPNQPQHF.

This clonotype was seen once. The chain employs TRBV19 and TRBJ1-3, with a possible D match to TRBD1 (6 bases). The V gene lost 7 bases and the J gene lost 0 bases, with 16 bases spanning the gap. Germline lookup yields CDR1 LNHDA and CDR2 SQIVND (reference sequence). CDR3 length: 16 amino acids. The CDR3 region is CASIEDSPLSGNTIYF. CDR3 DNA sequence: TGTGCCAGTATCGAGGACAGCCCCCTCTCTGGAAACACCATATATTTT.

The V gene is TRBV6-5, the J gene TRBJ2-4, with 9 bases fitting TRBD2. The CDR3 totals 17 residues. J was trimmed by 6 bases and V by 2 bases; bases with no gene match: 11. Germline V gene data show CDR1 as MNHEY and CDR2 as SVGAGI. CDR3 sequence reads: CASSYRSSGEGGNIQYF. The CDR3 DNA follows: TGTGCCAGCAGTTACCGGTCTAGCGGGGAAGGGGGAAACATTCAGTACTTC.

The rearrangement joins TRBV7-2 to TRBJ1-2, with D hard to call. With 1 base removed from V and 5 bases from J, the gap between germline ends came to 11 bases. From germline, CDR1 is SGHTA and CDR2 FQGNSA. CDR3 length: 14 residues. DNA of the CDR3: TGTGCCAGCAGCTTAGTCCAAGGAGGATATGGCTACACCTTC. Its protein product is CASSLVQGGYGYTF.

V usage is TRBV29-1 and J usage is TRBJ2-6, with 7 bases aligning to TRBD2. Trimming at V came to 4 bases and at J to 4 bases, leaving 7 bases not matched to a gene. Germline CDR1 reads SQVTM; CDR2 reads ANQGSEA. This CDR3 comprises 15 residues. CDR3 loop: CSVGVGGTGANVLTF. DNA for the CDR3: TGCAGCGTTGGAGTCGGGGGGACCGGGGCCAACGTCCTGACTTTC.

V gene TRBV5-4 combines with J gene TRBJ2-2; D may be TRBD2 (6 bases). Trimming removed 4 bases from V and 1 base from J, with 20 bases in between. Germline values: CDR1 SGHNT, CDR2 YYREEE (reference sequence). CDR3 length: 18 amino acids. The CDR3 loop reads CASSPRRGTIVNTGELFF. In DNA form, the CDR3 reads TGTGCCAGCAGCCCCCGCCGGGGGACCATCGTGAACACCGGGGAGCTGTTTTTT. The full variable domain, completed using reference TRBV5-4 and TRBJ2-2, is ETGVTQSPTHLIKTRGQQVTLRCSSQSGHNTVSWYQQALGQGPQFIFQYYREEENGRGNFPPRFSGLQFPNYSSELNVNALELDDSALYLCASSPRRGTIVNTGELFFGEGSRLTVL.

The chain joins TRBV7-9 to TRBJ1-4, with D possibly matching TRBD1 (6 bases). The V end was cut by 7 bases, the J end by 7 bases, with 13 bases between. The CDR3 sequence is 13 residues long. The germline gives CDR1 SEHNR, CDR2 FQNEAQ (reference sequence). The CDR3 is CASTQGWGEKLFF. The CDR3 DNA is TGTGCCAGCACCCAGGGGTGGGGTGAAAAACTGTTTTTT.

The chain combines TRBV19 with TRBJ2-1, with 8 nucleotides matching TRBD1. Germline V gene data show CDR1 as LNHDA and CDR2 as SQIVND (reference sequence). J lost 6 bases, V lost 6 bases, and 7 bases had no gene match. This CDR3 has 14 amino acids. In DNA, the CDR3 is TGTGCCAGTAGGCGAACAGGGGGGAGCAATGAGCAGTTCTTC. It specifies CASRRTGGSNEQFF.

This clonotype was recorded once. The genes are TRBV6-2 or TRBV6-3 and TRBJ1-2; D unclear. Trimming cost V 5 bases and J 5 bases, with 9 bases left between them. The germline gives CDR1 MNHEY, CDR2 SVGEGT. This CDR3 is built from 12 residues. CDR3 coding DNA: TGTGCCAGCAGTCCTGACTATTATGGCTACACCTTC. This encodes CASSPDYYGYTF.

This clonotype was found a few times. V gene TRBV28 combines with J gene TRBJ2-7; D unresolved. With 6 bases removed from V and 3 bases from J, the gap between germline ends came to 18 bases. CDR1 is MDHEN and CDR2 is SYDVKM in the germline V gene. The CDR3 totals 15 residues. The CDR3 coding sequence is TGTGCCAGCAGCCATCACGATTACAAGGACTACGAGCAGTACTTC. It is translated as CASSHHDYKDYEQYF.

The genes are TRBV2 and TRBJ2-7; D not certain. Germline-derived CDR1 and CDR2 are SNHLY and FYNNEI. Between the trimmed V and J ends, which lost 8 bases and 3 bases, there was a span of 8 bases. There are 11 residues in the CDR3. The CDR3 DNA reads as TGTGCCAGCGGGCCGAACTACGAGCAGTACTTC. Protein product: CASGPNYEQYF.

The chain combines TRBV19 with TRBJ2-1; D is undetermined. The V end lost 5 bases, the J end lost 0 bases, and 11 bases lay between the germline ends. The CDR3 sequence is 15 residues long. Looked up from germline, CDR1 is LNHDA and CDR2 is SQIVND (reference sequence). The CDR3 reads CASSPSLSSYNEQFF. The CDR3 DNA follows: TGTGCCAGTAGTCCCTCTTTAAGCTCCTACAATGAGCAGTTCTTC.

The gene calls are TRBV28 and TRBJ2-7, with 8 bases matching TRBD1. CDR1 is MDHEN and CDR2 is SYDVKM in the germline V gene. V was pared by 2 bases and J by 3 bases, with 6 bases of the junction left unmatched. The CDR3 spans 15 residues. The CDR3 loop is CASSLQGAIHYEQYF. CDR3 bases: TGTGCCAGCAGTTTACAGGGGGCGATTCACTACGAGCAGTACTTC.

On this clonotype: An end of the junction differs from the germline gene, which may be a read error. In nucleotides, the CDR3 is TGCAGTGCCAGAGGCGTTTCCCGAGGCACTGAAGCTTTCTTT. Translated, it gives CSARGVSRGTEAFF. This chain links TRBV20-1 with TRBJ1-1, with D uncertain. Germline V lookup: CDR1 DFQATT, CDR2 SNEGSKA (reference sequence). The CDR3 spans 14 residues.

This clonotype was recorded only once. The CDR3 loop reads CASSLNRVNTEAFF. DNA of the CDR3: TGTGCCAGTAGCCTAAACAGGGTGAACACTGAAGCTTTCTTT. The chain uses TRBV19 and TRBJ1-1, with D perhaps matching TRBD1 (6 bases). Germline lookup yields CDR1 LNHDA and CDR2 SQIVND (reference sequence). V lost 6 bases, J lost 0 bases, and 11 bases lay in between. CDR3 length equals 14 residues.

The chain couples TRBV20-1 to TRBJ1-5, with a possible D match to TRBD1 (6 bases). Trimming removed 0 bases at V and 3 bases at J, with 15 bases between. Germline lookup yields CDR1 DFQATT and CDR2 SNEGSKA (reference sequence). This CDR3 has 16 residues. CDR3 DNA: TGCAGTGCTAGAGATGTAACAGGGAGTATCAATCAGCCCCAGCATTTT. It yields the protein CSARDVTGSINQPQHF.

The J gene is TRBJ2-3, the V gene TRBV19; 10 bases line up with TRBD1. J lost 8 bases, V lost 5 bases, and 10 bases had no gene match. Per germline, CDR1 LNHDA and CDR2 SQIVND (reference sequence). The CDR3 length is 15 residues. The chain's CDR3 is CASSRQGATPGTQYF. The CDR3 region has the DNA TGTGCCAGTAGTCGACAGGGGGCGACCCCCGGTACGCAGTATTTT.

V gene TRBV4-1 combines with J gene TRBJ1-3; D is ambiguous. The CDR3 is 14 residues long. V lost 3 bases to trimming and J lost 0 bases, with 6 bases between them. Germline V gives CDR1 MGHRA, CDR2 YSYEKL. CDR3 protein: CASSQPPSGNTIYF. CDR3 nucleotides: TGCGCCAGCAGCCAGCCCCCCTCTGGAAACACCATATATTTT.

The chain joins TRBV5-1 to TRBJ1-2; D remains ambiguous. The V and J ends lost 4 bases and 0 bases respectively, with 19 bases between them. Germline loops: CDR1 SGHRS, CDR2 YFSETQ. CDR3 size: 17 residues. CDR3 in amino acids: CASSNSGLRLSNYGYTF. CDR3 bases: TGCGCCAGCAGCAACAGCGGACTTCGCCTTTCTAACTATGGCTACACCTTC.

The V call is TRBV29-1, the J call TRBJ2-6; 12 bases align to TRBD2. CDR3 length equals 14 residues. In germline, CDR1 is SQVTM, CDR2 ANQGSEA. V lost 7 bases and J lost 2; bases outside the gene matches: 0. The CDR3 sequence: CSGLAGAGANVLTF. The CDR3 bases are TGCAGCGGACTAGCGGGAGCTGGGGCCAACGTCCTGACTTTC.

The chain has TRBV7-2 and TRBJ2-1; D remains unclear. CDR1 is SGHTA, CDR2 FQGNSA, per germline. Trimming removed 3 bases from V and 4 bases from J, with 13 bases in between. The CDR3 has 15 residues. The CDR3 here is CASSFDRAIYNEQFF. CDR3 sequence (DNA): TGTGCCAGCAGCTTCGACCGGGCTATTTACAATGAGCAGTTCTTC.

This chain uses TRBV30 with TRBJ1-1; tentative D call: TRBD1 (5 bases). The germline V and J ends were trimmed by 0 bases and 0 bases, with 14 bases remaining between them. The germline V gene encodes CDR1 GTSNPN and CDR2 SVGIG (reference sequence). This CDR3 has 16 amino acids. CDR3 nucleotide sequence: TGTGCCTGGAGTGTACGTCAGGGACCGATGAACACTGAAGCTTTCTTT. Its translation: CAWSVRQGPMNTEAFF.

This chain uses TRBV20-1 with TRBJ2-3, with 12 bases matching TRBD2. Germline V gives CDR1 DFQATT, CDR2 SNEGSKA (reference sequence). Trimming took 4 bases from V and 3 from J; bases not matched to a gene: 5. This CDR3 comprises 15 residues. The CDR3: CSANRLAGETDTQYF. CDR3 nucleotide sequence: TGCAGTGCTAACCGACTAGCGGGAGAGACAGATACGCAGTATTTT.

The chain couples TRBV3-1 to TRBJ1-5; no definite D call. Germline lookup yields CDR1 LGHDT and CDR2 YNNKEL (reference sequence). V dropped 5 bases and J dropped 2 bases, with 10 bases sitting between them. The CDR3 is 14 amino acids. CDR3 nucleotides: TGTGCCAGCAGCTTTGCAGGTCGCAATCAGCCCCAGCATTTT. This translates into CASSFAGRNQPQHF.

The chain is built from TRBV7-9 and TRBJ1-2, with TRBD1 matching 9 bases. The J segment lost 5 bases and the V segment lost 1 base, leaving 2 bases of the junction unmatched. CDR3 length: 14 residues. CDR1 and CDR2 from the germline V gene are SEHNR and FQNEAQ (reference sequence). The CDR3 DNA reads as TGTGCCAGCAGCTTAGAAGACAGGGGGTATGGCTACACCTTC. Residues: CASSLEDRGYGYTF. The full variable domain, with the rest looked up from reference TRBV7-9 and TRBJ1-2, is DTGVSQNPRHKITKRGQNVTFRCDPISEHNRLYWYRQTLGQGPEFLTYFQNEAQLEKSRLLSDRFSAERPKGSFSTLEIQRTEQGDSAMYLCASSLEDRGYGYTFGSGTRLTVV.